A single sample gave rise to the 2 T cell receptor beta chains below, sequenced in a study of cytomegalovirus exposure and HLA in healthy donors (dated by TCRdb to about 2017). Library prep was done by the immunoSEQ multiplex PCR assay. For the multiplex PCR, a mixture combining 60 forward primers for TCR Vbeta segments and 13 reverse primers for TCR Jbeta segments was used. TCRdb re-hosts the immuneACCESS table, in-frame sequences only. Its copies lack some clones; in the studies checked, an unresolved V gene accounts for under half of them, and the cause for the rest is not known. The sample includes about 140,000 clones, with around 81% observed a single time. The top ten clonotypes cover 2% to 2.5% of the sample. Sequencing was performed on PBMCs. The source is a man aged 50 to 59 in good health and CMV-seronegative.

This rearrangement joins TRBV28 to TRBJ1-3, with 11 bases matching TRBD1. Per germline, CDR1 MDHEN and CDR2 SYDVKM. The V gene end was trimmed by 6 bases and the J gene end by 2 bases; junction bases not matched to a gene: 0. The CDR3 extends over 14 amino acids. CDR3 sequence reads: CASRGQGAGNTIYF. The DNA of the CDR3 is TGTGCCAGCAGGGGACAGGGGGCTGGAAACACCATATATTTT.

V usage is TRBV15 and J usage is TRBJ2-5, with D possibly TRBD2 on 5 matching bases. The CDR3 spans 15 residues. Germline V lookup: CDR1 LNHNV, CDR2 YYDKDF (reference sequence). Trimming took 1 base from V and 2 from J, leaving 11 bases between them. The CDR3, as DNA: TGTGCCACCAGCAGAGCCGGGATACAACAAGAGACCCAGTACTTC. This encodes CATSRAGIQQETQYF.